This entry is about one TCR beta chain. The antigen remains undetermined. The germline gives CDR1 MNHNS, CDR2 SASEGT. This CDR3 is 13 amino acids long. V was pared by 7 bases and J by 3 bases, with 12 bases between. This sample stems from a study of OX40 agonist ivuxolimab in advanced cancers. Overall study findings and caveats: Clonal expansion from baseline to week 6 occurred in both CD4+ and CD8+ T cells.

Drawing of blood for sampling happened at baseline, at cycle 4 day 1, and at cycle 7 day 1. The table came from immunoSEQ multiplex PCR; TCRdb's copy has only in-frame clones and leaves some out. This sample carries about 77,000 clones, around 90% of them seen once, and the ten largest clones take 6.2%. This sample comprised CD4+ or CD8+ T cells sorted from blood, obtained in a trial of the OX40 agonist ivuxolimab. The receptor was isolated from an adult with an advanced solid tumor such as melanoma, head and neck, liver or kidney cancer. The chain has TRBV6-1 and TRBJ2-5, with a possible D match to TRBD1 (6 bases). CDR3: CASIRQAKETQYF. CDR3 in DNA: TGTGCCAGCATTCGACAGGCGAAAGAGACCCAGTACTTC.